The present T cell receptor (beta chain) was sequenced within a study of blood T cell repertoires in COVID-19. Across the whole study: Nucleic acid was either cDNA or gDNA, and it came from T cells, B-cell-depleted T cells, or PBMCs.

Germline CDR1 SGHRS, CDR2 YFSETQ. The CDR3 spans 16 residues. The V end lost 1 base, the J end lost 3 bases, and 13 bases lay between the germline ends. The method was immunoSEQ multiplex PCR; TCRdb's version includes in-frame clones alone and lacks a portion of them. The repertoire has under 200,000 clones, less than 85% of them found once; the top ten carry about 7.8%. The chain employs TRBV5-1 and TRBJ2-2; D perhaps matches TRBD1 (5 bases). The receptor was isolated from a woman aged 60-75 years with COVID-19, enrolled during active disease. Sequenced sample: peripheral blood. DNA of the CDR3: TGCGCCAGCAGCTTGCTTCCCAGGGATGACACCGGGGAGCTGTTTTTT. Its protein is CASSLLPRDDTGELFF.